Shown below are 13 T cell receptor beta chains from a single sample sequenced in a study of T cells in localized non-small cell lung cancer. Here immunoSEQ multiplex PCR was the method, and the copy in TCRdb shows in-frame clones only, minus some. In the table there are about 14,000 clones, about 80% of which are singletons. Sequenced here: peripheral blood, sampled before any cancer treatment. Every receptor here comes from a female donor at least 60 years old with stage I squamous cell lung carcinoma.

The V gene is TRBV2, the J gene TRBJ1-1; no reliable D call. The CDR3 totals 11 residues. Trimming left V 5 bases short and J 6 bases short, with 7 bases between. The germline V gene has CDR1 SNHLY and CDR2 FYNNEI. The CDR3 sequence: CASSPESEAFF. The CDR3 DNA follows: TGTGCCAGCAGTCCTGAATCTGAAGCTTTCTTT.

This chain connects TRBV5-8 to TRBJ1-4; D is ambiguous. Germline CDR1 is SGHTS and CDR2 is YDEGEE. The CDR3 length is 14 residues. Trimming cost V 5 bases and J 5 bases, with 13 bases left between them. CDR3 DNA sequence: TGTGCCAGCAGGCCGGGAAGCATAAATGAAAAACTGTTTTTT. Amino acids: CASRPGSINEKLFF.

J is TRBJ2-2 and V is TRBV5-4, with 15 bases lining up with TRBD2. Germline CDR1 reads SGHNT; CDR2 reads YYREEE (reference sequence). Germline trimming cut 4 bases from V and 4 bases from J; bases unmatched to any gene: 8. This CDR3 has 18 amino acids. CDR3 bases: TGTGCCAGCAGCCGTGGACTAGCGGGGGGGCTAGGCACCGGGGAGCTGTTTTTT. The encoded protein is CASSRGLAGGLGTGELFF.

The chain links TRBV29-1 to TRBJ2-5; 8 bases map to TRBD2. The V and J ends lost 4 bases and 2 bases, in that order; junction bases with no gene match: 12. The V gene's germline CDR1 is SQVTM and CDR2 ANQGSEA. The CDR3 sequence is 16 residues long. The CDR3 loop is CSVGDALGLGQETQYF. As DNA, the CDR3 is TGCAGCGTTGGGGACGCTTTGGGACTAGGGCAAGAGACCCAGTACTTC.

This clone was found a few times. The chain carries TRBV6-5 and TRBJ1-1; a possible D gene is TRBD1 (5 bases). The CDR3 is 12 residues long. Germline V lookup: CDR1 MNHEY, CDR2 SVGAGI. V shed 2 bases and J shed 7 bases, with 8 bases lying between them. This CDR3 reads CASSYAGVEAFF. DNA for the CDR3: TGTGCCAGCAGTTACGCGGGGGTTGAAGCTTTCTTT.

This chain joins TRBV15 and TRBJ1-5; the D gene is possibly TRBD1 (6 bases). CDR3 size: 15 residues. Trimming removed 1 base from V and 5 bases from J, with 12 bases in between. The germline V gene encodes CDR1 LNHNV and CDR2 YYDKDF (reference sequence). CDR3 sequence (DNA): TGTGCCACCAGCAGAGTGGGGGGCCGCGATCAGCCCCAGCATTTT. Protein: CATSRVGGRDQPQHF. Supplemented by reference TRBV15 and TRBJ1-5, the full variable domain reads DAMVIQNPRYQVTQFGKPVTLSCSQTLNHNVMYWYQQKSSQAPKLLFHYYDKDFNNEADTPDNFQSRRPNTSFCFLDIRSPGLGDTAMYLCATSRVGGRDQPQHFGDGTRLSIL.

The genes are TRBV29-1 and TRBJ2-7; D is perhaps TRBD2 (7 bases). Germline-derived CDR1 and CDR2 are SQVTM and ANQGSEA. This CDR3 has 16 residues. V lost 0 bases to trimming and J lost 4 bases, with 19 bases between them. The CDR3 sequence is CSVEDAGAEGPYEQYF. In DNA form, the CDR3 reads TGCAGCGTTGAAGATGCGGGGGCGGAGGGTCCTTACGAGCAGTACTTC.

V is TRBV9 and J is TRBJ1-2, with D possibly matching TRBD1 (6 bases). Germline-derived CDR1 and CDR2 are SGDLS and YYNGEE. This CDR3 has 15 amino acids. Trimming pared 4 bases from V and 3 bases from J, leaving 16 bases between. The CDR3 nucleotides are TGTGCCAGCAGCCCTCAACTCGGACAGTACTATGGCTACACCTTC. Translation gives CASSPQLGQYYGYTF.

The J gene is TRBJ1-1, the V gene TRBV12-5, with a possible D match to TRBD1 (5 bases). The CDR3 spans 11 residues. Looked up from germline, CDR1 is LGHNT and CDR2 is FRNRAP. Trimming stripped 4 bases from V and 9 bases from J, with 9 bases between. The CDR3: CASGSQGKAFF. DNA for the CDR3: TGTGCTAGTGGTTCGCAGGGAAAAGCTTTCTTT.

V gene TRBV19 combines with J gene TRBJ2-5; a weak D match, TRBD1 (5 bases). Germline V gives CDR1 LNHDA, CDR2 SQIVND (reference sequence). The CDR3 length is 16 residues. V was trimmed by 6 bases and J by 2 bases, leaving 19 bases between them. As DNA, the CDR3 is TGTGCCAGTAGGGGGAAGGTATGGGGCGGACAAGAGACCCAGTACTTC. This translates into CASRGKVWGGQETQYF.

The V and J genes are TRBV11-2 and TRBJ2-7; possibly TRBD2 for D (7 bases). V lost 4 bases and J lost 5, with 21 bases in between. Germline loops: CDR1 SGHAT, CDR2 FQNNGV. This CDR3 region has 16 residues. The CDR3 DNA reads TGTGCCAGCAGCTCGGCGAATCCGGGGGGCGGGAACGAGCAGTACTTC. Encoded protein: CASSSANPGGGNEQYF. Supplemented by reference TRBV11-2 and TRBJ2-7, the full variable domain reads EAGVAQSPRYKIIEKRQSVAFWCNPISGHATLYWYQQILGQGPKLLIQFQNNGVVDDSQLPKDRFSAERLKGVDSTLKIQPAKLEDSAVYLCASSSANPGGGNEQYFGPGTRLTVT.

This clone turned up a few times. V is TRBV11-2 and J is TRBJ1-3, with unresolved D. Germline-derived CDR1 and CDR2 are SGHAT and FQNNGV. The CDR3 runs 12 residues. V was clipped by 3 bases and J by 3 bases, with 3 bases between them. In DNA, the CDR3 is TGTGCCAGCAGCTTTGGTGGAAACACCATATATTTT. It codes for CASSFGGNTIYF.

The chain recombines TRBV6-5 with TRBJ2-7, with 7 bases fitting TRBD2. V trimming: 3 bases; J trimming: 3 bases; junction bases outside the gene matches: 2. The V gene's germline CDR1 is MNHEY and CDR2 SVGAGI. This CDR3 spans 13 amino acids. The CDR3 DNA sequence: TGTGCCAGCAGTTATGGGGGGGACTACGAGCAGTACTTC. Encoded protein: CASSYGGDYEQYF.